This TCR beta chain is drawn from a study of Ad26.COV2.S vaccination and SARS-CoV-2 variants. TCRdb's table, derived via immunoSEQ multiplex PCR, lists solely in-frame clones and lacks some. Of roughly 380,000 clones in the sample, roughly 90% are singletons; the top ten hold 3.6%. Germline assignment: CDR1 ENHRY and CDR2 SYGVKD. Deletions cut 3 bases from V and 6 bases from J, with 17 bases between. The CDR3 length is 15 residues. Treatment denoted: some 20 received Ad26.COV2.S at low or high dose, single or two shots; five or six received placebo; per-sample allocation not given. The samples date from day 63 after the first vaccine or placebo injection.

The sample consisted of peripheral blood, taken in a trial of Ad26.COV2.S vaccine versus placebo. This clonotype was sampled from a person between 18 and 65 years old who received the Ad26.COV2.S COVID-19 vaccine or a placebo. This chain links TRBV10-3 with TRBJ2-5, with a possible D match to TRBD1 (6 bases). The CDR3 coding sequence is TGTGCCATCAGTGACCAGGGGTCCCTGGGAAAGACCCAGTACTTC. Translated, it gives CAISDQGSLGKTQYF.